This T cell receptor beta chain originates from a study of T cell repertoires in cytomegalovirus infection. Overall study context: Both a matching HLA type and CMV infection were indicated by public TCR beta signatures.

TCRdb independently ran MiXCR on the reads; one entry per CDR3 protein. The sample holds roughly 250,000 distinct CDR3 sequences; 22% are singletons and the top ten take 15% to 20%. This clonotype was counted ten times or more. The CDR3 totals 15 residues. Germline CDR1 is MNHEY and CDR2 is SVGAGI. V was pared by 5 bases and J by 6 bases, with 6 bases of the junction left unmatched. This sequence was found in a human donor in good health (CMV status not recorded). Some clones in this sample may be carry-over from other donors' samples. The V and J genes are TRBV6-5 and TRBJ1-6, with 8 bases identical to TRBD1. The specimen was CD8+ T cells from PBMCs. In DNA form, the CDR3 reads TGTGCCAGCAGTGCTCAGGGGGCGCCTAATTCACCCCTCCACTTT. Translation gives CASSAQGAPNSPLHF.